This T cell receptor beta chain was sequenced in a study of CD8 T cells in ankylosing spondylitis. General study points: Blood from ankylosing spondylitis patients appeared to carry a characteristic roughly eight-variant TCR beta motif.

As concerns this clonotype: Its target is unknown.

TCRdb reprocessed the 5' RACE reads with MiXCR, giving one entry per CDR3 protein. This sample has around 91,000 distinct CDR3 sequences, with 9% found just once. Trimming took 6 bases from V and 2 from J; bases not matched to a gene: 3. CDR3 length: 14 residues. From germline, CDR1 is SEHNR and CDR2 FQNEAQ (reference sequence). The chain recombines TRBV7-9 with TRBJ2-3; 9 nucleotides line up with TRBD1. This TCR derives from a male donor with ankylosing spondylitis. Sample: blood, either unsorted or a sorted T cell fraction (not recorded which). CDR3: CASSWTGVTDTQYF. In nucleotides, the CDR3 is TGTGCCAGCAGTTGGACAGGGGTCACAGATACGCAGTATTTT.